The rows below give T cell receptor beta chains drawn from one sample of a study of vaccination and CD4 T cells after COVID-19. For these receptors, no antigen is known. TCRdb ran MiXCR on the PCR reads and lists one entry per CDR3 protein. Here the sample spans 15,000 to 20,000 distinct CDR3 sequences, 43% being singletons. Sequenced sample: CD4+ T cells from blood, cultured in vitro. All receptors come from a human donor who had recovered from COVID-19. CDR3s include the opening cysteine and the closing phenylalanine or tryptophan. Fields, in order: clone size, J gene, D gene, V gene, CDR3 protein, CDR3 DNA. A D gene is named only where the DNA matches it firmly. Only some rows state a clone size, as once, few, many or a class for expanded clones.

>NA|TRBJ1-1|NA|TRBV28
CASSFVTEAFF
TGTGCCAGCAGTTTCGTCACTGAAGCTTTCTTT
>few|TRBJ2-3|TRBD1|TRBV2
CATLRDRSTDTQYF
TGTGCCACTCTCCGGGACAGGAGCACAGATACGCAGTATTTT
>NA|TRBJ2-1|NA|TRBV20-1
CSAVRDAAEQFF
TGCAGTGCTGTCCGGGACGCCGCAGAGCAGTTCTTC
>NA|TRBJ2-5|TRBD2|TRBV24-1
CATSVGGAAPNQETQYF
TGTGCCACCAGTGTCGGGGGGGCGGCACCTAATCAAGAGACCCAGTACTTC
>NA|TRBJ2-3|TRBD1|TRBV7-9
CASSFQTGVTDTQYF
TGTGCCAGCAGTTTCCAGACAGGGGTAACAGATACGCAGTATTTT
>NA|TRBJ1-2|TRBD1|TRBV2
CASSDPRGYGYTF
TGTGCCAGCAGCGACCCCAGGGGGTATGGCTACACCTTC
>few|TRBJ2-1|TRBD2|TRBV7-3
CASSLMNRGTSGAKYNEQFF
TGTGCCAGCAGCTTAATGAACAGGGGGACTAGCGGGGCCAAATACAATGAGCAGTTCTTC
>NA|TRBJ2-2|NA|TRBV20-1
CSTGPRAGELFF
TGCAGTACTGGACCGAGGGCCGGGGAGCTGTTTTTT
>NA|TRBJ2-3|NA|TRBV7-2
CASSLGADTQYF
TGTGCCAGCAGCTTGGGGGCAGATACGCAGTATTTT
>NA|TRBJ2-3|TRBD1|TRBV7-6
CASSPRTGTSTDTQYF
TGTGCCAGCAGCCCAAGGACAGGAACTAGCACAGATACGCAGTATTTT
>NA|TRBJ1-1|TRBD1|TRBV6-1
CASREDRGAFF
TGTGCCAGCAGGGAGGACAGGGGAGCTTTCTTT
>NA|TRBJ2-1|NA|TRBV4-1
CASSQGGALQPDEQFF
TGCGCCAGCAGCCAAGGAGGGGCTCTACAGCCTGATGAGCAGTTCTTC
>NA|TRBJ2-2|TRBD2|TRBV7-7
CAIGRGASTGELFF
TGTGCTATCGGGCGGGGGGCGTCGACCGGGGAGCTGTTTTTT
>medium-sized|TRBJ1-3|NA|TRBV12-3/TRBV12-4
CASSPLSGYSGNTIYF
TGTGCCAGCAGCCCCCTTTCGGGATACTCTGGAAACACCATATATTTT
>few|TRBJ2-1|TRBD2|TRBV20-1
CSASKVGLAGGYNEQFF
TGCAGTGCCTCAAAGGTGGGACTAGCGGGGGGCTACAATGAGCAGTTCTTC
>NA|TRBJ1-2|NA|TRBV27
CASSLKGVGGYTF
TGTGCCAGCAGTTTAAAAGGGGTGGGCGGCTACACCTTC
>few|TRBJ2-7|TRBD2|TRBV5-1
CASSPGTSGREEQYF
TGCGCCAGCAGCCCTGGGACTAGCGGGAGGGAAGAGCAGTACTTC
>medium-sized|TRBJ2-3|TRBD2|TRBV7-6
CASSLFGTSGGRTDTQYF
TGTGCCAGCAGCTTATTTGGTACTAGCGGGGGGCGCACAGATACGCAGTATTTT
>NA|TRBJ2-1|NA|TRBV12-3/TRBV12-4
CASSYQGKHYNEQFF
TGTGCCAGCAGTTACCAGGGGAAGCACTACAATGAGCAGTTCTTC
>few|TRBJ2-5|TRBD2|TRBV20-1
CSARDAGVAVSETQYF
TGCAGTGCTAGAGATGCGGGAGTGGCTGTTAGCGAGACCCAGTACTTC
>NA|TRBJ1-5|NA|TRBV6-4
CASNRSTSDQPQHF
TGTGCCAGCAATAGGAGCACTTCTGATCAGCCCCAGCATTTT
>once|TRBJ1-2|NA|TRBV12-3/TRBV12-4
CASRTEGVGYGYTF
TGTGCCAGCCGGACGGAGGGGGTTGGATATGGCTACACCTTC
>medium-sized|TRBJ1-1|NA|TRBV20-1
CSAGKGGTEAFF
TGCAGTGCTGGGAAGGGGGGCACTGAAGCTTTCTTT
>NA|TRBJ2-1|NA|TRBV28
CASSLSIFAREQFF
TGTGCCAGCAGTTTAAGTATTTTCGCTCGGGAGCAGTTCTTC
>NA|TRBJ2-2|NA|TRBV6-1
CASSIGRLNTGELFF
TGTGCCAGCAGCATAGGACGGTTAAACACCGGGGAGCTGTTTTTT
>NA|TRBJ1-5|NA|TRBV3-1
CASSQGVNQPQHF
TGTGCCAGCAGCCAAGGGGTTAATCAGCCCCAGCATTTT
>once|TRBJ1-2|NA|TRBV2
CASSEWARHTF
TGTGCCAGCAGTGAGTGGGCAAGGCACACCTTC
>NA|TRBJ1-3|TRBD1|TRBV7-2
CASSFRTGSGNTIYF
TGTGCCAGCAGCTTTAGGACAGGGTCTGGAAACACCATATATTTT
>few|TRBJ2-5|TRBD2|TRBV6-4
CASSEPRPTSGNLQETQYF
TGTGCCAGCAGTGAGCCTAGACCCACTAGCGGGAACCTACAAGAGACCCAGTACTTC
>few|TRBJ1-1|NA|TRBV28
CASSTAEGYTEAFF
TGTGCCAGCAGCACCGCCGAGGGGTACACTGAAGCTTTCTTT
>few|TRBJ1-6|NA|TRBV7-2
CASSSRGTYNSPLHF
TGTGCCAGCAGCTCCCGGGGTACCTATAATTCACCCCTCCACTTT
>NA|TRBJ2-1|NA|TRBV25-1
CASLRGSSYNEQFF
TGTGCCAGCCTACGGGGGAGCTCCTACAATGAGCAGTTCTTC
>NA|TRBJ1-2|NA|TRBV20-1
CSAAKGYGYTF
TGCAGTGCCGCGAAGGGCTATGGCTACACCTTC
>few|TRBJ2-2|TRBD1|TRBV12-3/TRBV12-4
CASSLGTGRLGAGELFF
TGTGCCAGCAGTCTGGGGACAGGCCGGTTAGGGGCCGGGGAGCTGTTTTTT
>NA|TRBJ1-1|TRBD1|TRBV7-9
CASSLDRGSTEAFF
TGTGCCAGCAGCCTAGACAGGGGGAGTACTGAAGCTTTCTTT
>few|TRBJ2-5|TRBD1|TRBV10-3
CAAAGGPGQGRETQYF
TGTGCCGCTGCGGGGGGTCCGGGACAGGGGAGAGAGACCCAGTACTTC
>NA|TRBJ1-5|TRBD1|TRBV7-8
CASSGQTGYDQPQHF
TGTGCCAGCAGCGGCCAGACAGGGTACGATCAGCCCCAGCATTTT